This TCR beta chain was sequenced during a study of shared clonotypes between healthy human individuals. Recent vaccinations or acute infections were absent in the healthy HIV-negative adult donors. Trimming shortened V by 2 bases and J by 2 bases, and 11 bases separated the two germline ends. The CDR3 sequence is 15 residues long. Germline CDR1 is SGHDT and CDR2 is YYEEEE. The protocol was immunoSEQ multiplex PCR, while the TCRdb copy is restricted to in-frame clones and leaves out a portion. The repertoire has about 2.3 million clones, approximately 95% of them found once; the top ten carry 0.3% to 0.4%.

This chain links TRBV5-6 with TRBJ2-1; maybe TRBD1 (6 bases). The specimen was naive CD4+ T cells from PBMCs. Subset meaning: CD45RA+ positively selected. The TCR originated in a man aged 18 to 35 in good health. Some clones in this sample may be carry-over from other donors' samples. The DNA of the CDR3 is TGTGCCAGCAGCTTCGACAGGATAGCCTACAATGAGCAGTTCTTC. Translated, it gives CASSFDRIAYNEQFF.